This T cell receptor (beta chain) was captured by sequencing in a study of radiation and T cells in renal cell carcinoma. Described time point: baseline pretreatment blood. The treatment denotes: 15 Gy SBRT to primary tumor, nephrectomy 4 weeks later. Sequencing used immunoSEQ multiplex PCR; TCRdb keeps in-frame clones, though not all of them. The table shows some 50,000 clones, with 75% to 85% occurring only once. Regarding this clone: Its antigen is not identified.

V lost 5 bases, J lost 7 bases, and 14 bases lay in between. CDR1 is LNHDA, CDR2 SQIVND, per germline (reference sequence). This CDR3 is built from 14 residues. Study observations and caveats: Top tumor clonotypes rose in blood 2 weeks post-radiation, then contracted.

V is TRBV19 and J is TRBJ1-4, with TRBD1 as a possible D gene (5 bases). The material sequenced was blood, taken from a patient whose treatment included radiotherapy and nephrectomy. The receptor was derived from a woman in her 70s with renal cell carcinoma. This CDR3 is CASSLGLGREKLFF. In DNA form, the CDR3 reads TGTGCCAGTAGTCTGGGACTTGGACGTGAAAAACTGTTTTTT.